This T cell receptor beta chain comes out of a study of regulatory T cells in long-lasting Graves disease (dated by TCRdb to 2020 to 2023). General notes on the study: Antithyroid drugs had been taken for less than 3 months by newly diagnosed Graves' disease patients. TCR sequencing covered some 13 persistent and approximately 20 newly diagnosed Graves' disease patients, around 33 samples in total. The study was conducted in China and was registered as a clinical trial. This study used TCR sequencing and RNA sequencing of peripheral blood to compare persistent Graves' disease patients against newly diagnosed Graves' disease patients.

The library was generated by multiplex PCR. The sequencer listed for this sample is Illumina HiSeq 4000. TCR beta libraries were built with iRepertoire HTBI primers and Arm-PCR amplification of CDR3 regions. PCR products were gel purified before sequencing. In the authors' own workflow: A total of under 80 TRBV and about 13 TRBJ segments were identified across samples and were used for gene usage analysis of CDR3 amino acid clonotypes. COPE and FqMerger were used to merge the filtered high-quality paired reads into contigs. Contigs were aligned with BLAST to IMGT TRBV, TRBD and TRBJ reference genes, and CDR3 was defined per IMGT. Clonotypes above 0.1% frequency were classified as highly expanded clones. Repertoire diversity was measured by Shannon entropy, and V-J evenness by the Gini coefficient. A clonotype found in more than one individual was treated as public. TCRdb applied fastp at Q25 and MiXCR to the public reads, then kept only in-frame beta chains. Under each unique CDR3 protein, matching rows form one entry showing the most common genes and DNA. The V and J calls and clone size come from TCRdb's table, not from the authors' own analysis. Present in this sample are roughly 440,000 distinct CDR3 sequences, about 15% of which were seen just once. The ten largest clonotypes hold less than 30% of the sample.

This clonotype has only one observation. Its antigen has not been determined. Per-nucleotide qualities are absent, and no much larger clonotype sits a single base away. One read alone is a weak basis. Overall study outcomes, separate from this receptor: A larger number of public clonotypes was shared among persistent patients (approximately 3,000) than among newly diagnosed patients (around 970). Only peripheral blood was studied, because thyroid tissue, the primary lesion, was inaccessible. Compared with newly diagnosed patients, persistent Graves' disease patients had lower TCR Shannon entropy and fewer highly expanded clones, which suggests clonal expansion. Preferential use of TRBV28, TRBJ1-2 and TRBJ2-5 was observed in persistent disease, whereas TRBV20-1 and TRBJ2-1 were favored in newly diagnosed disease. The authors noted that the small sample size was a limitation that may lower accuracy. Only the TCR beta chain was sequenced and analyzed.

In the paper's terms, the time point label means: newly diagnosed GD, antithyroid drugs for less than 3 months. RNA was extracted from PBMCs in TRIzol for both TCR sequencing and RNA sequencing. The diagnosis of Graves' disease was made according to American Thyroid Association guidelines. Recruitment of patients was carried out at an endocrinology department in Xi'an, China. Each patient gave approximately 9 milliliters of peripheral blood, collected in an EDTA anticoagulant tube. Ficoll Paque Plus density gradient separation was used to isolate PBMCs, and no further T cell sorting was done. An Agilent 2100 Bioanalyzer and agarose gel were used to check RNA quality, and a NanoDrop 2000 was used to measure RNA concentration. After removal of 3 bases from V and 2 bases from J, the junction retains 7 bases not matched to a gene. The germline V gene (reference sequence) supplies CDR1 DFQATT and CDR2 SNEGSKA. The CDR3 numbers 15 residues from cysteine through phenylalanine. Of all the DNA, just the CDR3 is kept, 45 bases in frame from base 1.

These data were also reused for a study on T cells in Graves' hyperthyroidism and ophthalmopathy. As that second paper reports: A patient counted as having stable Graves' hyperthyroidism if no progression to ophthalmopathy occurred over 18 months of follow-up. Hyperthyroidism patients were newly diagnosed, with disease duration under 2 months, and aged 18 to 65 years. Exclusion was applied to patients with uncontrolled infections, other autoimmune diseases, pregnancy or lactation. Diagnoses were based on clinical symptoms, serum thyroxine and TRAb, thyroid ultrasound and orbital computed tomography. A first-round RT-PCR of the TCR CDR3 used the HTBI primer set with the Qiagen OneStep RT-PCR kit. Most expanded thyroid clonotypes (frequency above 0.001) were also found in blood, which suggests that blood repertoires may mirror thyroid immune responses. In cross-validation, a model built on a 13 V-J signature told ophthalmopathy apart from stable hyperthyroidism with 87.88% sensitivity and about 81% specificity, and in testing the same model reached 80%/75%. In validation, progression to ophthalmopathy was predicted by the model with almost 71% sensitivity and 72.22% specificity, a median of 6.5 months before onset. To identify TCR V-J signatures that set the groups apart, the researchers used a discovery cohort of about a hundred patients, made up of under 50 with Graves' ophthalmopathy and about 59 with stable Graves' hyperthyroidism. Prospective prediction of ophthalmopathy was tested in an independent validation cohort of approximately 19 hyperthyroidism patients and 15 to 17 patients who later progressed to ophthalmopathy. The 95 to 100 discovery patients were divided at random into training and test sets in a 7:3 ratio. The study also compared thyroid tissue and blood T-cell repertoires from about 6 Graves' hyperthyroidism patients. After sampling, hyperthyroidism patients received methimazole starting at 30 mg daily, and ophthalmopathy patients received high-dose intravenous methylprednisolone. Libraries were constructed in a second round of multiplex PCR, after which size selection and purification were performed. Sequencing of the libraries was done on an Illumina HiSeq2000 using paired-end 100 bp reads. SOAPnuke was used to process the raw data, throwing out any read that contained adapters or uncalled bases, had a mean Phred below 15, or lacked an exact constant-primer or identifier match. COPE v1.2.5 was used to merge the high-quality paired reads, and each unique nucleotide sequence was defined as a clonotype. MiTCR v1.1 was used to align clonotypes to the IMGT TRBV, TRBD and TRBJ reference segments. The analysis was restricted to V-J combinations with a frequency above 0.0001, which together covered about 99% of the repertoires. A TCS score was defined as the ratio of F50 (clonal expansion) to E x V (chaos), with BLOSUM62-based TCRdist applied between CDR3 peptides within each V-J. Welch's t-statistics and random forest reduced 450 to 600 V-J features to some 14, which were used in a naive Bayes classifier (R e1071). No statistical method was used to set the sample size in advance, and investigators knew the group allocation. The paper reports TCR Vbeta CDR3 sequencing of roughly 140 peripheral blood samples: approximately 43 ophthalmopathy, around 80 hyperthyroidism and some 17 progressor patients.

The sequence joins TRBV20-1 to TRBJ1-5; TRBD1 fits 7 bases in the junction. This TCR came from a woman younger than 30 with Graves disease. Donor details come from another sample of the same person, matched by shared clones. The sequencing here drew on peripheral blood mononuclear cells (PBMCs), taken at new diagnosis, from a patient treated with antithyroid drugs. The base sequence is TGCAGTGCTAGGGAAGACAGGGTGGGCAATCAGCCCCAGCATTTT. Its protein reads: CSAREDRVGNQPQHF.